This TCR beta chain was documented in a study of OX40 agonist ivuxolimab in advanced cancers. Broadly, across the study: The costimulatory receptor OX40 (CD134) was targeted by ivuxolimab, a fully human IgG2 agonistic monoclonal antibody. Prior anti-PD-1, anti-PD-L1 or anti-CTLA-4 therapy was permitted, and 40% of dose-escalation patients had received checkpoint inhibitors. Intravenous ivuxolimab was administered to patients every 2 weeks at six dose levels: 0.01, 0.1, 0.3, 1.5, 3 and 10 mg/kg. In the dose-escalation cohort, 70% to 85% of patients were male, and the mean age was around 60 years, with a range of roughly 20 to 85. The paper describes the monotherapy dose-escalation part (N of about 57 patients) of the phase I trial of ivuxolimab. Of the roughly 52 dose-escalation patients, hepatocellular carcinoma was present in roughly 19, melanoma in around 15, renal cell carcinoma in 9 and head and neck cancer in 9. The point of sequencing TCRbeta in the periphery was to test whether ivuxolimab changed TCR sequence diversity and drove clonal T-cell expansion. Partial responses occurred in three dose-escalation patients, of whom one had hepatocellular carcinoma and two had cutaneous melanoma. The paper's findings and limits, for the study overall: In partial responders in the 0.1-3.0 mg/kg groups, normalized peripheral clonal expansion was found to be among the lowest, especially among CD8+ T cells. After ivuxolimab, expanded clones were on average more numerous among CD8+ T cells than among CD4+ T cells. The antigen specificity of the peripheral T cells that underwent clonal expansion was not determined. Low levels of normalized T-cell clonal expansion were also seen in some patients who did not respond. At doses from 0.1 to 3.0 mg/kg, clonal expansion was seen in both CD4+ and CD8+ blood T cells between baseline and week 6.

With regard to this clone: The clone's antigen remains unknown. No per-base quality is available; no much larger clone lies one base away.

Patients with a history of autoimmune disease or receiving systemic immunosuppression were excluded from the trial. Peripheral blood for TCR sequencing was collected from all dose cohorts at baseline, on cycle 4 day 1, and on cycle 7 day 1. The samples were taken from a phase I, first-in-human, multicenter, open-label dose-escalation trial of ivuxolimab. Adults with locally advanced or metastatic melanoma, renal cell carcinoma, hepatocellular carcinoma or head and neck squamous cell carcinoma were enrolled in the trial. Before TCR sequencing, CD4+ T cells and CD8+ T cells from peripheral blood were sorted into separate populations. Reading the germline V gene gives CDR1 SGHDN and CDR2 FVKESK. The germline V end is reduced by 5 bases and the J end by 4 bases; junction bases left unmatched: 14. From the cysteine up to the phenylalanine, the CDR3 has a length of 16 residues. Only the CDR3 region is kept as DNA, spanning 48 bases read in frame from base 1.

For sequencing of the TCRbeta CDR3 region, genomic DNA was extracted from the sorted cells. The immunoSEQ Assay was used for sequencing of TCRbeta CDR3 regions. TCRdb mirrors the immuneACCESS table, restricted to in-frame sequences. Some clones are absent from its copies; in checked studies, under half trace to an unresolved V gene, and the reason for the others is unknown. The sample has 89,000 or so clones on record, just over 85% of them singletons. The ten largest clones represent 0.76% of the sample. Sample: CD4+ or CD8+ T cells sorted from blood, taken in a trial of the OX40 agonist ivuxolimab. The chain uses TRBV14 and TRBJ2-7, and TRBD1 matches 7 of the central bases. The clonotype was recovered from an adult with an advanced solid tumor such as melanoma, head and neck, liver or kidney cancer. The CDR3 in this case is CASSDDFSAGGYEQYF. The DNA is as follows: TGTGCCAGCAGCGACGACTTTTCGGCAGGGGGATACGAGCAGTACTTC.